A selection of T cell receptor beta chains follows, all from one sample in a study of Ad26.COV2.S vaccination and SARS-CoV-2 variants. Generated by immunoSEQ multiplex PCR, the TCRdb table keeps only in-frame clones and is missing some. The table includes hundreds of thousands of clones, about nine tenths detected once. Specimen: peripheral blood, collected in a trial of Ad26.COV2.S vaccine versus placebo. Receptor source: a person between 18 and 65 years old who received the Ad26.COV2.S COVID-19 vaccine or a placebo. The CDR3 runs from the conserved cysteine through the conserved F or W. The order of the fields is J gene, clone size, V gene, CDR3 length, D gene, CDR3 protein, CDR3 DNA. A D gene is named only where the DNA matches it firmly. Rows give clone size only sometimes, using once, few, many, or a class for an expanded clone.

>TRBJ1-5|-|TRBV7-8|17|-
CASSNNAGPFGNQPQHF
TGTGCCAGCAGCAACAATGCGGGTCCCTTCGGCAATCAGCCCCAGCATTTT
>TRBJ1-6|-|TRBV27|16|-
CASSSAKGSIYSPLHF
TGTGCCAGCAGTTCTGCCAAGGGATCAATATACTCACCCCTCCACTTT
>TRBJ2-1|-|TRBV7-9|11|-
CASVREYEQFF
TGTGCCAGCGTAAGGGAGTATGAGCAGTTCTTC
>TRBJ1-3|once|TRBV10-3|14|-
CATRGDSEGNTIYF
TGTGCCACCCGGGGTGATTCGGAGGGAAACACCATATATTTT
>TRBJ1-5|-|TRBV18|13|-
CASSVQVDQPQHF
TGTGCCAGCTCCGTCCAGGTAGACCAGCCCCAGCATTTT
>TRBJ2-1|-|TRBV6-2/TRBV6-3|14|TRBD2
CASSLGAGGDEQFF
TGTGCCAGCAGTTTAGGAGCGGGAGGCGATGAGCAGTTCTTC
>TRBJ2-1|-|TRBV6-5|12|TRBD1
CASSRQGNEQFF
TGTGCCAGCAGCCGACAGGGTAATGAGCAGTTCTTC
>TRBJ1-1|-|TRBV2|16|TRBD1
CASILRQGIPNTEAFF
TGTGCCAGCATCCTACGACAGGGGATACCGAACACTGAAGCTTTCTTT
>TRBJ1-2|-|TRBV24-1|13|-
CATSDIDGGGYTF
TGTGCCACCAGTGACATCGACGGGGGGGGCTACACCTTC
>TRBJ1-3|-|TRBV7-9|15|-
CASSSRVLAADTIYF
TGTGCCAGCAGCAGTCGGGTCCTGGCCGCGGACACCATATATTTT
>TRBJ2-3|-|TRBV28|11|-
CASSLQDTQYF
TGTGCCAGCAGTTTACAAGATACGCAGTATTTT
>TRBJ2-1|-|TRBV2|14|TRBD2
CASTGAGGYNEQFF
TGTGCCAGCACGGGAGCGGGAGGTTACAATGAGCAGTTCTTC
>TRBJ2-5|-|TRBV19|15|TRBD2
CASSVRGRASETQYF
TGTGCCAGTAGTGTCAGAGGGAGGGCCTCAGAGACCCAGTACTTC
>TRBJ1-1|-|TRBV9|15|TRBD1
CASSVGEGAVTEAFF
TGTGCCAGCAGCGTAGGGGAGGGGGCGGTTACTGAAGCTTTCTTT
>TRBJ1-6|-|TRBV27|16|-
CASSSSGGSYNSPLHF
TGTGCCAGCAGTTCCTCTGGGGGGTCCTATAATTCACCCCTCCACTTT
>TRBJ1-2|-|TRBV18|14|TRBD1
CASSPGTGEYGYTF
TGTGCCAGCTCACCAGGGACAGGAGAGTATGGCTACACCTTC
>TRBJ1-4|-|TRBV18|15|-
CASSPRLATNEKLFF
TGTGCCAGCTCGCCCCGCCTAGCAACTAATGAAAAACTGTTTTTT
>TRBJ1-1|-|TRBV7-2|13|-
CASSLAFSTEAFF
TGTGCCAGCAGCTTAGCATTCAGTACTGAAGCTTTCTTT
>TRBJ2-1|-|TRBV7-9|13|-
CASGESFYNEQFF
TGTGCCAGCGGCGAAAGCTTCTACAATGAGCAGTTCTTC
>TRBJ2-2|-|TRBV7-8|18|TRBD1
CASSLVSWGQGVTGELFF
TGTGCCAGCAGCTTAGTGTCTTGGGGACAGGGTGTCACCGGGGAGCTGTTTTTT
>TRBJ1-2|-|TRBV6-4|14|-
CASRPHPGSDGYTF
TGTGCCAGCAGGCCCCACCCGGGGTCGGATGGCTACACCTTC
>TRBJ2-7|once|TRBV30|13|-
CAWSVKPLYEQYF
TGTGCCTGGAGTGTAAAACCCTTGTACGAGCAGTACTTC
>TRBJ2-7|-|TRBV25-1|15|TRBD1
CASSESGTVPYEQYF
TGTGCCAGCAGTGAATCCGGGACAGTCCCGTACGAGCAGTACTTC
>TRBJ1-1|-|TRBV7-2|15|TRBD1
CASSLWGQTGPRAFF
TGTGCCAGCAGCTTATGGGGACAGACCGGGCCGCGGGCTTTCTTT
>TRBJ1-2|-|TRBV27|15|TRBD1
CASSPIDRGNYGYTF
TGTGCCAGCAGTCCCATCGACAGGGGCAACTATGGCTACACCTTC
>TRBJ2-2|-|TRBV30|15|-
CAWGPLVATVGELFF
TGTGCCTGGGGGCCCCTAGTAGCGACGGTTGGGGAGCTGTTTTTT
>TRBJ2-1|-|TRBV29-1|11|-
CSVSEYNEQFF
TGCAGCGTTTCCGAGTACAATGAGCAGTTCTTC
>TRBJ2-1|-|TRBV5-6|13|-
CASSPGVTVEQFF
TGTGCCAGCAGCCCAGGGGTTACAGTGGAGCAGTTCTTC
>TRBJ1-5|-|TRBV6-6|15|-
CASSQDRGWNQPQHF
TGTGCCAGCAGCCAAGACCGGGGATGGAATCAGCCCCAGCATTTT
>TRBJ1-3|-|TRBV30|15|TRBD1
CAWSRTGHSGNTIYF
TGTGCCTGGAGTAGGACAGGGCACTCTGGAAACACCATATATTTT
>TRBJ1-3|-|TRBV3-1/TRBV3-2|16|TRBD1
CASCLRATGEGNTIYF
TGTGCCAGCTGCCTACGGGCTACAGGGGAGGGAAACACCATATATTTT
>TRBJ1-1|-|TRBV5-6|13|-
CASSLTANTEAFF
TGTGCCAGCAGCCTGACAGCGAACACTGAAGCTTTCTTT
>TRBJ1-4|-|TRBV15|18|-
CATSRDLVPGGDNEKLFF
TGTGCCACCAGCAGAGATTTGGTTCCGGGGGGAGATAATGAAAAACTGTTTTTT
>TRBJ2-3|-|TRBV9|14|-
CASSVWDVPDTQYF
TGTGCCAGCAGCGTCTGGGACGTCCCAGATACGCAGTATTTT
>TRBJ2-1|-|TRBV5-4|15|-
CASSSPPGGNNEQFF
TGTGCCAGCAGCTCGCCGCCTGGCGGGAACAATGAGCAGTTCTTC
>TRBJ2-1|once|TRBV5-4|13|-
CASGSDYYNEQFF
TGTGCCAGCGGATCTGACTACTACAATGAGCAGTTCTTC
>TRBJ2-7|-|TRBV25-1|13|TRBD1
CASSPGQIYEQYF
TGTGCCAGCAGTCCGGGACAGATCTACGAGCAGTACTTC
>TRBJ2-5|-|TRBV6-4|16|-
CASSEGVAVNQETQYF
TGTGCCAGCAGTGAAGGAGTAGCGGTTAATCAAGAGACCCAGTACTTC
>TRBJ2-1|-|TRBV7-9|17|-
CASRAREEGYTPNEQFF
TGTGCCAGCAGGGCTCGGGAAGAGGGTTATACCCCCAATGAGCAGTTCTTC
>TRBJ2-7|once|TRBV5-4|15|TRBD2
CASSSTSGLGYEQYF
TGTGCCAGCAGTTCGACTAGCGGCCTCGGTTACGAGCAGTACTTC
>TRBJ1-2|-|TRBV18|14|-
CASSPGKEAYGYTF
TGTGCCAGCTCACCGGGTAAGGAAGCCTATGGCTACACCTTC
>TRBJ2-2|-|TRBV7-2|14|-
CASSLDVDTGELFF
TGTGCCAGCAGCTTAGACGTGGACACCGGGGAGCTGTTTTTT
>TRBJ1-2|-|TRBV6-5|16|-
CASSYSPTDISYGYTF
TGTGCCAGCAGTTACTCCCCGACAGATATTTCCTATGGCTACACCTTC
>TRBJ1-4|-|TRBV5-1|15|-
CASSLLGPENEKLFF
TGCGCCAGCAGCTTGCTAGGACCGGAAAATGAAAAACTGTTTTTT
>TRBJ2-3|-|TRBV3-1/TRBV3-2|16|TRBD2
CASSQVREGRSDTQYF
TGTGCCAGCAGCCAGGTGCGGGAGGGCCGCTCAGATACGCAGTATTTT
>TRBJ2-1|-|TRBV4-2|14|-
CASSQERIAGEQFF
TGTGCCAGCAGCCAAGAGCGAATAGCAGGTGAGCAGTTCTTC
>TRBJ2-7|-|TRBV18|15|TRBD1
CASSATDRAPSEQYF
TGTGCCAGCTCAGCAACGGACAGGGCACCGAGCGAGCAGTACTTC
>TRBJ2-7|-|TRBV5-1|14|-
CASSFTSPVSEQYF
TGCGCCAGCAGCTTCACTAGCCCGGTAAGCGAGCAGTACTTC
>TRBJ1-6|-|TRBV2|15|-
CASSQDLYYNSPLHF
TGTGCCAGCAGTCAAGACTTGTACTATAATTCACCCCTCCACTTT
>TRBJ2-7|-|TRBV11-2|13|-
CASSLGQSYEQYF
TGTGCCAGCAGCTTAGGACAATCCTACGAGCAGTACTTC